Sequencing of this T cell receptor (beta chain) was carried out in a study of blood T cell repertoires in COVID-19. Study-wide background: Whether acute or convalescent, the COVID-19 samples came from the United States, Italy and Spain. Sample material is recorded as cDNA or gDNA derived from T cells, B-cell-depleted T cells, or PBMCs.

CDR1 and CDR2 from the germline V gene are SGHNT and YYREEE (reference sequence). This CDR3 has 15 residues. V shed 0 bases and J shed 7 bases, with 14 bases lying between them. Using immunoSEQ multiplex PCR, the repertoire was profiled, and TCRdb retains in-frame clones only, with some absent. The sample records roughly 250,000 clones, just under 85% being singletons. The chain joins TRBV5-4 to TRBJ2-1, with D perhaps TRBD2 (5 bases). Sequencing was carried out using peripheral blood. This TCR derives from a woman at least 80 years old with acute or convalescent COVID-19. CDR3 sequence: CASSLGGASVNEQFF. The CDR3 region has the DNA TGTGCCAGCAGCTTGGGGGGAGCTTCTGTAAATGAGCAGTTCTTC.